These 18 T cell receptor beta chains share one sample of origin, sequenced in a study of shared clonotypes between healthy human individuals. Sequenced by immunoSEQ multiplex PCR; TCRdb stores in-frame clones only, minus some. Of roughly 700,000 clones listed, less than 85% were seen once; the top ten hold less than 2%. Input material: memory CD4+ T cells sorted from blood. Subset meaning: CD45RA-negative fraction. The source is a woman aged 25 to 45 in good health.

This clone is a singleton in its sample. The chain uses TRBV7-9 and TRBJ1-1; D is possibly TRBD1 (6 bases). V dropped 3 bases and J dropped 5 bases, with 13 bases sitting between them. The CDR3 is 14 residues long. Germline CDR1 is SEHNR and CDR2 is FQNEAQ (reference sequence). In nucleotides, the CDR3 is TGTGCCAGCAGCTTCTCGGGAGGGGGAACTGAAGCTTTCTTT. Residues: CASSFSGGGTEAFF.

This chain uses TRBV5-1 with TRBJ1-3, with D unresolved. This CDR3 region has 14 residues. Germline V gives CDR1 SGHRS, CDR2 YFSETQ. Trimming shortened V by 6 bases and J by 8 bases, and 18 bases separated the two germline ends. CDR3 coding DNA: TGCGCCAGCAAGGGTGTGGCAGAAGAAGACACCATATATTTT. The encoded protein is CASKGVAEEDTIYF.

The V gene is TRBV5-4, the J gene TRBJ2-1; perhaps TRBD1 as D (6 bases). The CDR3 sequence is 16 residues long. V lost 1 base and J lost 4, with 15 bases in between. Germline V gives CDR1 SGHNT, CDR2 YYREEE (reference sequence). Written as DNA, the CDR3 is TGTGCCAGCAGCTTGTCTACCAGGGGACGGTACAATGAGCAGTTCTTC. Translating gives CASSLSTRGRYNEQFF.

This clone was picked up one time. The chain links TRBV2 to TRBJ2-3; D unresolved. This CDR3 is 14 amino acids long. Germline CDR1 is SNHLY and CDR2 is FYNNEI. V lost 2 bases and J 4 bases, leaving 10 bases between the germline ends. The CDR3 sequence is CASSEPVGADTQYF. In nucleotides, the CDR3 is TGTGCCAGCAGTGAACCGGTAGGAGCAGATACGCAGTATTTT.

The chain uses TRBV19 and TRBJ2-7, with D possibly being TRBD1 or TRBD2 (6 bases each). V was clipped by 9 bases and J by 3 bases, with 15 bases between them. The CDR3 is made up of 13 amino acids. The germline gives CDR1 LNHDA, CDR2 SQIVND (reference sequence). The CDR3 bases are TGTGCCAGCGGGGGCGCGGGCGTCTACGAGCAGTACTTC. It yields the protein CASGGAGVYEQYF.

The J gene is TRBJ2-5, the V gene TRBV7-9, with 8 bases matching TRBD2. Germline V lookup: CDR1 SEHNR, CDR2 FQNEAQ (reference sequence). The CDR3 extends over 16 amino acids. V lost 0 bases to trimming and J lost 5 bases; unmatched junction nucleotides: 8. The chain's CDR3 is CASSLALTSARETQYF. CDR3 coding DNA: TGTGCCAGCAGCTTAGCTCTGACTAGCGCGAGGGAGACCCAGTACTTC.

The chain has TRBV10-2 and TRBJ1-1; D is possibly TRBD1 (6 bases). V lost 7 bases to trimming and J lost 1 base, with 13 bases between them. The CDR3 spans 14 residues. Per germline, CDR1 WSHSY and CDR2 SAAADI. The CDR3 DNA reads TGCGCCAGCACACGAGGACAGACGAACACTGAAGCTTTCTTT. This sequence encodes CASTRGQTNTEAFF.

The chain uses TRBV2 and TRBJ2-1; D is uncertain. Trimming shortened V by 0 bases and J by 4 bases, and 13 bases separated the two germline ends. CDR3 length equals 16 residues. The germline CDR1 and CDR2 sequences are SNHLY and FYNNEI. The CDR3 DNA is TGTGCCAGCAGTGAAGCGCGAGCACTGTCGTACAATGAGCAGTTCTTC. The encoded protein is CASSEARALSYNEQFF.

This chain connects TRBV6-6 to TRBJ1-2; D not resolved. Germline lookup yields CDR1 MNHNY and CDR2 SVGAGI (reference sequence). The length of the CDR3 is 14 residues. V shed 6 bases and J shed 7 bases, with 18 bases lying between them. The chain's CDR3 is CASSTRPPLAGYTF. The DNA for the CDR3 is TGTGCCAGCAGCACCCGACCCCCACTGGCTGGCTACACCTTC.

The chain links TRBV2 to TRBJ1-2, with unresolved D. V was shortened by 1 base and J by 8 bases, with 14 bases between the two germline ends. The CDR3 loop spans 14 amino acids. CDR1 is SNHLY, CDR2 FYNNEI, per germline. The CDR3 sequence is CASSEEWTAKGYTF. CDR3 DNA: TGTGCCAGCAGTGAAGAATGGACGGCCAAGGGCTACACCTTC. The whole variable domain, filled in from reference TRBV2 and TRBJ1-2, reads EPEVTQTPSHQVTQMGQEVILRCVPISNHLYFYWYRQILGQKVEFLVSFYNNEISEKSEIFDDQFSVERPDGSNFTLKIRSTKLEDSAMYFCASSEEWTAKGYTFGSGTRLTVV.

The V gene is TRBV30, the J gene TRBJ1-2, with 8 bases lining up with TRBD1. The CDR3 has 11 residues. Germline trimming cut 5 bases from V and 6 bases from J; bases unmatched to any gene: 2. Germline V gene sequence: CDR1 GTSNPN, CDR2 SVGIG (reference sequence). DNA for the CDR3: TGTGCCTGGGGACAGGGAAATGGCTACACCTTC. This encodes CAWGQGNGYTF.

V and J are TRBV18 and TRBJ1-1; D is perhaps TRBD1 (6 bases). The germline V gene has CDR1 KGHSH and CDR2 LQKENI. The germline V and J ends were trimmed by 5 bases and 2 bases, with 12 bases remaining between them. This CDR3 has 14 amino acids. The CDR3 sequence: CASSAGGLNTEAFF. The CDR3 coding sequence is TGTGCCAGCTCAGCGGGGGGCTTAAACACTGAAGCTTTCTTT. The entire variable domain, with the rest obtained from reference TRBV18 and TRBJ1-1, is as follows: NAGVMQNPRHLVRRRGQEARLRCSPMKGHSHVYWYRQLPEEGLKFMVYLQKENIIDESGMPKERFSAEFPKEGPSILRIQQVVRGDSAAYFCASSAGGLNTEAFFGQGTRLTVV.

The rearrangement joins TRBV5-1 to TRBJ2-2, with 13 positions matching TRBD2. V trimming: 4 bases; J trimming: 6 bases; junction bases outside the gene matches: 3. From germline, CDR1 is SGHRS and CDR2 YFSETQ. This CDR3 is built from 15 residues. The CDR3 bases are TGCGCCAGCAGCCCGGGACTAGCGGGACCCGGGGAGCTGTTTTTT. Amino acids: CASSPGLAGPGELFF.

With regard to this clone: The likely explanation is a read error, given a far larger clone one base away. CDR3 region: CASSQVDGNTEAFF. DNA for the CDR3: TGCGCCAGCAGCCAAGTGGACGGGAACACTGAAGCTTTCTTT. The chain recombines TRBV4-1 with TRBJ1-1; no clear D gene. With 1 base removed from V and 1 base from J, the gap between germline ends came to 7 bases. The CDR3 spans 14 residues. Germline-derived CDR1 and CDR2 are MGHRA and YSYEKL.

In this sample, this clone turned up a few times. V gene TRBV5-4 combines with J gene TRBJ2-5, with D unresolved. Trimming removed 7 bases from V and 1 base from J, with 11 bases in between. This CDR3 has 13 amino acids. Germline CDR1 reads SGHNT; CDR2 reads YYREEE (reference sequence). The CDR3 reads CASRTRTQETQYF. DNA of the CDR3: TGTGCCAGCCGAACCAGGACCCAAGAGACCCAGTACTTC. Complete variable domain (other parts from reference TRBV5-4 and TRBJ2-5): ETGVTQSPTHLIKTRGQQVTLRCSSQSGHNTVSWYQQALGQGPQFIFQYYREEENGRGNFPPRFSGLQFPNYSSELNVNALELDDSALYLCASRTRTQETQYFGPGTRLLVL.

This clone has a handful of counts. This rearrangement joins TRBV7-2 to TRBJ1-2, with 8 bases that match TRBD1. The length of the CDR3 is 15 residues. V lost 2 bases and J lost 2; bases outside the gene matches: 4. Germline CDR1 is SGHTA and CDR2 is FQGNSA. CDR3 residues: CASSLQGAPNYGYTF. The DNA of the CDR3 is TGTGCCAGCAGCTTACAGGGGGCCCCCAACTATGGCTACACCTTC.

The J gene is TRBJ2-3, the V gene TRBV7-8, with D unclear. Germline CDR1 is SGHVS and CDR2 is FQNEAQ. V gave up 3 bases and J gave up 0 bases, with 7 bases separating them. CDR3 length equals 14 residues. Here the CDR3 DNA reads TGTGCCAGCAGCTTCGGGTCAAGCACAGATACGCAGTATTTT. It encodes CASSFGSSTDTQYF.

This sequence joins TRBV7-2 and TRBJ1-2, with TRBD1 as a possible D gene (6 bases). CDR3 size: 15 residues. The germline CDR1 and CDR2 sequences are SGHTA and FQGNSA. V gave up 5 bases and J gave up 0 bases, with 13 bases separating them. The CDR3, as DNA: TGTGCCAGCAGCCTCGAAAGGACAGCTAACTATGGCTACACCTTC. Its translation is CASSLERTANYGYTF.